The present TCR beta chain was sequenced within a study of blood T cell repertoires in COVID-19. Libraries were prepared by immunoSEQ multiplex PCR; TCRdb keeps only in-frame clonotypes and omits some of them. The table shows about 250,000 clones, with over 80% occurring only once. Germline lookup yields CDR1 LGHDT and CDR2 YNNKEL (reference sequence). This CDR3 contains 18 residues. The V gene lost 3 bases and the J gene lost 4 bases, with 19 bases spanning the gap. This rearrangement joins TRBV3-1 (or the pseudogene TRBV3-2) to TRBJ2-6, with a weak D call TRBD1 (6 bases). The receptor's source is a woman aged 40 to 50 who had recovered from COVID-19. Sequenced material: peripheral blood. Here the CDR3 DNA reads TGTGCCAGCAGCCAGTCGACAGGAGCCCCGGGAGGGGCCAACGTCCTGACTTTC. Its protein is CASSQSTGAPGGANVLTF.